This T cell receptor beta chain was sequenced in a study of tissue T cells after allogeneic stem cell transplantation. Study results and limitations: Few T cell clones were shared across patients, but motif clusters showed tissue-specific shared signatures.

Comment on this clone: Its specificity is not known.

Only in-frame clones appear in the TCRdb table, and some are missing; sequencing was by immunoSEQ multiplex PCR. The sample has about 9,800 clones, over 60% seen once; the top ten hold more than 25%. V lost 3 bases, J lost 9 bases, and 3 bases stayed unmatched. This CDR3 comprises 15 residues. The germline V gene encodes CDR1 SGHAT and CDR2 FQNNGV. This sequence joins TRBV11-2 and TRBJ2-1; 15 bases fit TRBD2. The starting material was tissue from the stomach, obtained at autopsy. This receptor was identified in a male donor at least 60 years old with lung cancer. In nucleotides, the CDR3 is TGTGCCAGCAGCTTCGGACTAGCGGGGGGGAGTGAGCAGTTCTTC. It encodes CASSFGLAGGSEQFF.